These 13 T cell receptor beta chains share one sample of origin, sequenced in a study of identical twins. TCRdb re-called the 5' RACE reads with MiXCR, one entry per CDR3 protein. In the table there are around 250,000 distinct CDR3 sequences, about 13% of which are singletons. These data also featured in a second study, about yellow fever vaccine responses in identical twins.

What was sequenced was memory (CD45RO+) T cells sorted from blood. These receptors all stem from a woman between 18 and 29 years old in good health.

This clonotype occurred many times. The rearrangement uses TRBV2 and TRBJ2-7; D may correspond to TRBD1 or TRBD2 (5 bases each). The CDR3 loop spans 13 amino acids. V was shortened by 5 bases and J by 0 bases, with 8 bases between the two germline ends. Germline CDR1 is SNHLY and CDR2 is FYNNEI. The CDR3 loop reads CASSRGGSYEQYF. In DNA form, the CDR3 reads TGTGCCAGCAGTCGGGGCGGCTCCTACGAGCAGTACTTC.

This clonotype came up a few times. This chain uses TRBV10-3 with TRBJ2-1; no reliable D call. Trimming stripped 4 bases from V and 0 bases from J, with 7 bases between. The CDR3 covers 14 residues. Germline CDR1 and CDR2: ENHRY and SYGVKD. This CDR3 reads CAISATLSYNEQFF. The CDR3 nucleotides read TGTGCCATCAGTGCGACACTCTCCTACAATGAGCAGTTCTTC.

This clonotype was observed many times. The chain employs TRBV5-1 and TRBJ1-3, with D possibly being TRBD1 (5 bases). Germline V gene lookup returns CDR1 SGHRS and CDR2 YFSETQ. The length of the CDR3 is 15 residues. V gave up 6 bases and J gave up 0 bases, with 13 bases separating them. As DNA, the CDR3 is TGCGCCAGCACCGCCGGGGCGAACTCTGGAAACACCATATATTTT. Translation: CASTAGANSGNTIYF.

V is TRBV5-6 and J is TRBJ2-6, with a possible D match to TRBD2 (5 bases). Per the germline V gene, CDR1 is SGHDT and CDR2 is YYEEEE. V was pared by 2 bases and J by 1 base, with 13 bases between. The length of the CDR3 is 17 residues. For the CDR3, the DNA is TGTGCCAGCAGCTTTTCAGTGGGAGCATCTGGGGCCAACGTCCTGACTTTC. It yields the protein CASSFSVGASGANVLTF. Full variable domain (outside the CDR3, taken from reference TRBV5-6 and TRBJ2-6): DAGVTQSPTHLIKTRGQQVTLRCSPKSGHDTVSWYQQALGQGPQFIFQYYEEEERQRGNFPDRFSGHQFPNYSSELNVNALLLGDSALYLCASSFSVGASGANVLTFGAGSRLTVL.

This chain connects TRBV20-1 to TRBJ2-3, with D perhaps matching TRBD1 or TRBD2 (5 bases each). V gave up 4 bases and J gave up 6 bases, with 8 bases separating them. CDR1 DFQATT and CDR2 SNEGSKA come from the germline V gene (reference sequence). This CDR3 region has 11 residues. CDR3 sequence: CSATRGDTQYF. The CDR3 DNA reads as TGCAGTGCTACGAGGGGCGATACGCAGTATTTT.

The rearrangement links TRBV2 to TRBJ1-5; perhaps TRBD1 as D (5 bases). Trimming removed 7 bases from V and 6 bases from J, with 13 bases in between. The CDR3 extends over 13 amino acids. Germline lookup yields CDR1 SNHLY and CDR2 FYNNEI. CDR3 amino acids: CASTGQGVQPQHF. As DNA, the CDR3 is TGTGCCAGCACGGGCCAGGGAGTTCAGCCCCAGCATTTT.

This sequence joins TRBV7-6 and TRBJ2-2; D is uncertain. The V gene's germline CDR1 is SGHVS and CDR2 FNYEAQ. V lost 6 bases and J 6 bases, leaving 5 bases between the germline ends. The CDR3 runs to 11 residues. The CDR3 region has the DNA TGTGCCAGCAGGATAGCCGGGGAGCTGTTTTTT. Translation gives CASRIAGELFF. The complete variable domain, with remaining parts taken from reference TRBV7-6 and TRBJ2-2, reads GAGVSQSPRYKVTKRGQDVALRCDPISGHVSLYWYRQALGQGPEFLTYFNYEAQQDKSGLPNDRFSAERPEGSISTLTIQRTEQRDSAMYRCASRIAGELFFGEGSRLTVL.

A few counts support this clonotype. This rearrangement joins TRBV2 to TRBJ2-5, with TRBD1 matching 12 bases. Germline loops: CDR1 SNHLY, CDR2 FYNNEI. This CDR3 contains 14 residues. The trim removed 7 bases at V and 4 bases at J, leaving 4 bases unmatched. The DNA for the CDR3 is TGTGCCAGCAAGGTGGGACAGGGGGCAGAGACCCAGTACTTC. Amino acid sequence: CASKVGQGAETQYF.

Only a few counts were recorded for this clonotype. V is TRBV7-9 and J is TRBJ2-2; D possibly matches TRBD1 or TRBD2 (6 bases each). The CDR3 runs 16 residues. Germline CDR1 SEHNR, CDR2 FQNEAQ (reference sequence). Trimming removed 2 bases at V and 2 bases at J, with 12 bases between. CDR3 coding DNA: TGTGCCAGCAGCTTATCCGGGGGCATCAACACCGGGGAGCTGTTTTTT. This codes for CASSLSGGINTGELFF.

This sequence joins TRBV7-9 and TRBJ2-7; 7 nucleotides match TRBD1. Germline V gene sequence: CDR1 SEHNR, CDR2 FQNEAQ (reference sequence). The CDR3 is 16 residues long. Unmatched junction bases numbered 13, after V lost 2 bases and J lost 6 bases. CDR3 region: CASSLLRVGPGGEQYF. For the CDR3, the DNA is TGTGCCAGCAGCTTATTGAGGGTCGGTCCAGGGGGCGAGCAGTACTTC.

J is TRBJ2-1 and V is TRBV3-1, with D unclear. Looked up from germline, CDR1 is LGHDT and CDR2 is YNNKEL (reference sequence). Trimming pared 1 base from V and 5 bases from J, leaving 3 bases between. The CDR3 has 12 residues. CDR3 in amino acids: CASSQANNEQFF. The CDR3 bases are TGTGCCAGCAGCCAAGCGAACAATGAGCAGTTCTTC.

The genes are TRBV11-2 and TRBJ2-7; TRBD1 matches 7 bases. The V gene's germline CDR1 is SGHAT and CDR2 FQNNGV. The CDR3 sequence is 15 residues long. After removal of 2 bases from V and 0 bases from J, the junction contained 4 bases not matched to a gene. The CDR3 DNA reads TGTGCCAGCAGCTTATTGAGGGACAGCTCCTACGAGCAGTACTTC. It specifies CASSLLRDSSYEQYF.

This clonotype was counted a few times. The V and J genes are TRBV15 and TRBJ2-3; possibly TRBD1 for D (6 bases). The CDR3 has 15 amino acids. Trimming pared 0 bases from V and 7 bases from J, leaving 14 bases between. Germline V gene data show CDR1 as LNHNV and CDR2 as YYDKDF (reference sequence). CDR3 region: CATSREFGRGNTQYF. CDR3 DNA: TGTGCCACCAGCAGAGAATTTGGCAGGGGAAATACGCAGTATTTT.